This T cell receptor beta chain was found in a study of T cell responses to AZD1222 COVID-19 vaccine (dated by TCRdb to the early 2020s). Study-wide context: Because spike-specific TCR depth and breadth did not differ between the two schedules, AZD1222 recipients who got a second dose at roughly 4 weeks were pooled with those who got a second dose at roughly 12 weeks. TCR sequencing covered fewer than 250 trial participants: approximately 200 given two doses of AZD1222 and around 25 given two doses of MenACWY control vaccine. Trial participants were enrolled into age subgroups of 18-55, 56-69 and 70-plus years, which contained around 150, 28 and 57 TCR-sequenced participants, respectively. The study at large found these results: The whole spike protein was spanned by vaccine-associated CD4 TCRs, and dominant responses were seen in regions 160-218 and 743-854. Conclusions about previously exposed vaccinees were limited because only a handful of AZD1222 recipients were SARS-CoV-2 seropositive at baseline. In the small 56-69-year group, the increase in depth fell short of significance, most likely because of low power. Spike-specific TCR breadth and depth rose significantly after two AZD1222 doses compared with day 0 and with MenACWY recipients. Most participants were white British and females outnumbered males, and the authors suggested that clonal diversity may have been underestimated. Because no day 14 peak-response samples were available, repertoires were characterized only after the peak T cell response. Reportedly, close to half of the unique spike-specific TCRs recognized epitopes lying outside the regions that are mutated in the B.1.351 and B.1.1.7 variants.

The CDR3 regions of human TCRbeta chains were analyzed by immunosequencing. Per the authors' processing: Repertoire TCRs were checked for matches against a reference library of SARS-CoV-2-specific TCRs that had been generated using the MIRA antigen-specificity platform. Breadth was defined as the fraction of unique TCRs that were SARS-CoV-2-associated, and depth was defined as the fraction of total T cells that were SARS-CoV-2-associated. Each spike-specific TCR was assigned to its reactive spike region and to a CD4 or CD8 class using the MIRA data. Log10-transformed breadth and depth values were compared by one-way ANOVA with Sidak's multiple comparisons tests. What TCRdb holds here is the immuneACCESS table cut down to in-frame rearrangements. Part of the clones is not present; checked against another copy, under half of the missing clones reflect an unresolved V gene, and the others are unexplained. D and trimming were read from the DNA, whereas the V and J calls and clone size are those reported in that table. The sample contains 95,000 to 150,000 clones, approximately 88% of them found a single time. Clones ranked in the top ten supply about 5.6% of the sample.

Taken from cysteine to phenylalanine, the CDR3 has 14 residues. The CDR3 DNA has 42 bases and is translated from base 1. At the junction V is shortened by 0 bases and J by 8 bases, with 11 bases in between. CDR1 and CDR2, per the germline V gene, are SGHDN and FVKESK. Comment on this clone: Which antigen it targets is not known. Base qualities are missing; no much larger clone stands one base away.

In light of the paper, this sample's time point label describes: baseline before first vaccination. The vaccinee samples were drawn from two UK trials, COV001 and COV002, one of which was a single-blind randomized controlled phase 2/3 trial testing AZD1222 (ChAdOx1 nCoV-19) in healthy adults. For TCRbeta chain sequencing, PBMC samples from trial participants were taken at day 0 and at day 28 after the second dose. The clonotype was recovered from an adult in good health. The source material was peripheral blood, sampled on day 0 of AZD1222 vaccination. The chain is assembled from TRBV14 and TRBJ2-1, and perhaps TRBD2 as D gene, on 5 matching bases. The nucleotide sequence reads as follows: TGTGCCAGCAGCCAAGAGAGGACTGTAGATGAGCAGTTCTTC. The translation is CASSQERTVDEQFF.